Reported below is one TCR beta chain. Its antigen is unidentified. CDR1 and CDR2 (germline): MNHEY, SVGAGI. This CDR3 is 12 amino acids long. V dropped 6 bases and J dropped 8; count of bases not matched to a gene: 2. These data belong to a study of long-term antiretroviral therapy in people with HIV. Researchers report immunoSEQ v3.0 was run at survey level. Measured with immunoSEQ multiplex PCR; TCRdb has only the in-frame clones, and not every one. This table has roughly 30,000 clones, about 90% appearing once. Overall study findings and caveats: Post-ART, diversity grew, though it stayed under transplant donor control levels.

The rearrangement uses TRBV6-5 and TRBJ1-1, with 11 positions matching TRBD1. The input for sequencing was unsorted PBMCs, taken 3.2 years before starting antiretroviral therapy. This receptor was identified in a middle-aged man with HIV. The DNA of the CDR3 is TGTGCCAGCAGGCGGACAGGGGGCGAAGCTTTCTTT. Its translation is CASRRTGGEAFF.